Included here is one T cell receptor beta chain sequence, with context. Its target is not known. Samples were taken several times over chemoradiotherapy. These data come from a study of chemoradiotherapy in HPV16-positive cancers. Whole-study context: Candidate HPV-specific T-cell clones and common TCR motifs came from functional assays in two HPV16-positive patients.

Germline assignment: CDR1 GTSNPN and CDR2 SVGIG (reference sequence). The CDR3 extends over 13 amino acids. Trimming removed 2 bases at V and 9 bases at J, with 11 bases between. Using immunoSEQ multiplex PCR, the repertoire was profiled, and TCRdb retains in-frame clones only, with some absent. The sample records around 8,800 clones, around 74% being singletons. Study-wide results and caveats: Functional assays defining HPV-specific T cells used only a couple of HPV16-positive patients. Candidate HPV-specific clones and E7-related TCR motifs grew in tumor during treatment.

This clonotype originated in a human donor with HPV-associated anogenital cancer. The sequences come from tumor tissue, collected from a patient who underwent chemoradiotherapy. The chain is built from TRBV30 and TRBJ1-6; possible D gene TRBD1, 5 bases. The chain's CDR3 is CAWSRGVGSPLHF. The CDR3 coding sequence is TGTGCCTGGAGTAGAGGGGTCGGTTCACCCCTCCACTTT.